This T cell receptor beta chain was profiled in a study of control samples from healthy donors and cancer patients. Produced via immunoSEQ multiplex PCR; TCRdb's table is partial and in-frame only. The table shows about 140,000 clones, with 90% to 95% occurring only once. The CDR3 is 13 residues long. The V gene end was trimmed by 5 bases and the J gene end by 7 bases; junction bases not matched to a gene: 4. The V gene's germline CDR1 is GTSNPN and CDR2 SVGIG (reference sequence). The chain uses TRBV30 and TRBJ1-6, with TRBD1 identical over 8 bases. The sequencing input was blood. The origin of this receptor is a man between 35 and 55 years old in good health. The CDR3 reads CAWAGGRNSPLHF. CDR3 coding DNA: TGTGCCTGGGCAGGGGGCAGAAATTCACCCCTCCACTTT.